These 11 T cell receptor beta chains were all obtained from the same sample, sequenced in a study of blood T cell repertoires in COVID-19 (TCRdb year 2020). Library construction relied on the immunoSEQ multiplex PCR assay. TCRdb carries this immuneACCESS record with in-frame sequences only. Its versions omit some clonotypes, under half of them owing to an unresolved V gene in the studies checked, with the rest unexplained. The sample table contains more than 110,000 clones; only one count was recorded for around 90% of them. The ten largest make up under 6% of the sample. Sequencing was done on a sample of peripheral blood. The receptors here all came from a human donor in a cohort sampled during active COVID-19.

The chain couples TRBV9 to TRBJ1-4; TRBD1 matches 10 bases. V was pared by 2 bases and J by 2 bases, with 3 bases of the junction left unmatched. The CDR3 runs 16 residues. The germline V gene has CDR1 SGDLS and CDR2 YYNGEE. DNA of the CDR3: TGTGCCAGCAGCGTGACAGGGGGCTCTACTAATGAAAAACTGTTTTTT. Translated, it gives CASSVTGGSTNEKLFF.

This sequence joins TRBV11-2 and TRBJ2-3, with 11 bases fitting TRBD2. Germline assignment: CDR1 SGHAT and CDR2 FQNNGV. The CDR3 is 16 residues long. After removal of 5 bases from V and 3 bases from J, the junction contained 7 bases not matched to a gene. CDR3 coding DNA: TGTGCCAGCAGCCCATTAGCGGGGGGGCAGACAGATACGCAGTATTTT. It encodes CASSPLAGGQTDTQYF.

This chain links TRBV2 with TRBJ2-5; TRBD2 aligns across 14 bases. The CDR3 is 17 residues long. With 6 bases clipped from V and 2 bases from J, the junction kept 8 bases outside the gene matches. Germline loops: CDR1 SNHLY, CDR2 FYNNEI. The CDR3 bases are TGTGCCAGCAGGTCGGGACTAGCGGGAGAGGGGCAAGAGACCCAGTACTTC. Its translation is CASRSGLAGEGQETQYF. The variable domain in full, with the rest retrieved from reference TRBV2 and TRBJ2-5, is EPEVTQTPSHQVTQMGQEVILRCVPISNHLYFYWYRQILGQKVEFLVSFYNNEISEKSEIFDDQFSVERPDGSNFTLKIRSTKLEDSAMYFCASRSGLAGEGQETQYFGPGTRLLVL.

The chain carries TRBV18 and TRBJ2-7, with 7 nucleotides matching TRBD2. Trimming took 1 base from V and 3 from J; bases not matched to a gene: 6. The CDR3 consists of 15 residues. The germline CDR1 and CDR2 sequences are KGHSH and LQKENI. The CDR3 is CASSPLAGAGYEQYF. The CDR3 nucleotides read TGTGCCAGCTCACCACTCGCGGGAGCTGGCTACGAGCAGTACTTC.

This chain joins TRBV2 and TRBJ2-7; possibly TRBD2 for D (5 bases). V dropped 6 bases and J dropped 6 bases, with 18 bases sitting between them. Germline CDR1 reads SNHLY; CDR2 reads FYNNEI. The CDR3 runs to 14 residues. This CDR3 reads CASREPGSRGEQYF. CDR3 nucleotide sequence: TGTGCCAGCAGAGAACCGGGCTCCCGGGGCGAGCAGTACTTC.

The chain recombines TRBV6-5 with TRBJ2-7; 7 nucleotides align to TRBD1. V lost 7 bases, J lost 2 bases, and 11 bases stayed unmatched. The CDR3 consists of 15 residues. The germline V gene encodes CDR1 MNHEY and CDR2 SVGAGI. CDR3 nucleotides: TGTGCCAGCACCTCGACAGGGTTCGTAACCTACGAGCAGTACTTC. It is translated as CASTSTGFVTYEQYF.

The chain has TRBV2 and TRBJ2-2, with 10 positions matching TRBD1. The V and J ends lost 3 bases and 6 bases, in that order; junction bases with no gene match: 1. Germline loops: CDR1 SNHLY, CDR2 FYNNEI. This CDR3 is built from 14 residues. For the CDR3, the DNA is TGTGCCAGCAGTGACGGACAGGGGGCCGGGGAGCTGTTTTTT. The encoded protein is CASSDGQGAGELFF.

The count of this clone is one. The gene calls are TRBV7-9 and TRBJ1-4, with a possible D match to TRBD1 (5 bases). The CDR3 consists of 13 residues. Germline loops: CDR1 SEHNR, CDR2 FQNEAQ (reference sequence). Between the trimmed V and J ends, which lost 5 bases and 3 bases, there was a span of 7 bases. As DNA, the CDR3 is TGTGCCAGCAGCCTCAGGGCTAATGAAAAACTGTTTTTT. This encodes CASSLRANEKLFF.

This clone appeared once. The V and J genes are TRBV5-1 and TRBJ1-2; D unresolved. Deletions cut 0 bases from V and 6 bases from J, with 12 bases between. The length of the CDR3 is 14 residues. Looked up from germline, CDR1 is SGHRS and CDR2 is YFSETQ. CDR3 coding DNA: TGCGCCAGCAGCTTGGAAGATTTCGGGGATGGCTACACCTTC. Amino acids: CASSLEDFGDGYTF.

CDR3 in DNA: TGTGCCAGCAGTTTAGGGGACAGGAATCAGCCCCAGCATTTT. This codes for CASSLGDRNQPQHF. The rearrangement uses TRBV27 and TRBJ1-5, with 8 bases fitting TRBD1. Germline V gene data show CDR1 as MNHEY and CDR2 as SMNVEV (reference sequence). Germline trimming cut 2 bases from V and 4 bases from J; bases unmatched to any gene: 1. The CDR3 length is 14 residues.

The chain links TRBV27 to TRBJ2-1; 10 bases are shared with TRBD2. The CDR3 totals 15 residues. CDR1 and CDR2 (germline): MNHEY, SMNVEV (reference sequence). With V trimmed by 7 bases and J by 5 bases, 8 bases remained unmatched. DNA for the CDR3: TGTGCCAGCATCTCCCTCGGACTAGCGGACAATGAGCAGTTCTTC. Residues: CASISLGLADNEQFF.